The rows below give T cell receptor beta chains drawn from one sample of a study of cytomegalovirus exposure and HLA in healthy donors. Assay used: immunoSEQ multiplex PCR; TCRdb lists only in-frame clones, some missing. Of approximately 150,000 clones in the sample, approximately 71% were seen once. The source material was PBMCs. These receptors were collected from a woman aged 18-29 years in good health and CMV-seropositive. The CDR3 runs from the conserved cysteine through the conserved F or W. A D gene is named only where the DNA matches it firmly. Not all rows give a size; the values are once, few, many and, for expanded clones, a class.

clone size	V gene	D gene	J gene	CDR3 protein	CDR3 DNA
NA	TRBV13	TRBD2	TRBJ2-5	CASSSSQRLAGGLETQYF	TGTGCCAGCAGCTCGTCCCAGAGACTAGCGGGAGGGTTAGAGACCCAGTACTTC
NA	TRBV28	NA	TRBJ2-2	CASSLWGRNTGELFF	TGTGCCAGCAGTTTATGGGGCCGGAACACCGGGGAGCTGTTTTTT
NA	TRBV5-1	NA	TRBJ1-1	CASSLGQPNTEAFF	TGCGCCAGCAGCTTGGGACAGCCGAACACTGAAGCTTTCTTT
NA	TRBV7-3	TRBD1	TRBJ1-1	CASSLTGGAPEAFF	TGTGCCAGCAGTTTGACAGGGGGCGCCCCTGAAGCTTTCTTT
NA	TRBV7-9	TRBD1	TRBJ2-2	CASSTTGDYTGELFF	TGTGCCAGCAGTACGACAGGGGACTACACCGGGGAGCTGTTTTTT
once	TRBV27	NA	TRBJ1-4	CASSHRVGGEKLFF	TGTGCCAGCAGTCACAGGGTAGGAGGTGAAAAACTGTTTTTT
NA	TRBV7-2	NA	TRBJ2-1	CASSLAVGAGEQFF	TGTGCCAGCAGCTTAGCGGTGGGCGCAGGGGAGCAGTTCTTC
NA	TRBV9	NA	TRBJ2-7	CASSVTGMGYEQYF	TGTGCCAGCAGCGTTACAGGGATGGGATACGAGCAGTACTTC
NA	TRBV28	NA	TRBJ1-3	CATSSRGIPGNTIYF	TGTGCCACCAGCTCCAGAGGAATCCCTGGAAACACCATATATTTT
few	TRBV30	TRBD2	TRBJ2-3	CAWSVGTSGEADTQYF	TGTGCCTGGAGTGTTGGGACTAGCGGGGAGGCAGATACGCAGTATTTT
NA	TRBV30	TRBD2	TRBJ2-2	CAWVALAGGPTGELFF	TGTGCCTGGGTTGCGCTCGCGGGAGGGCCGACCGGGGAGCTGTTTTTT
NA	TRBV4-3	NA	TRBJ2-3	CASSQAPLKRYTDTQYF	TGCGCCAGCAGCCAAGCCCCCCTAAAGCGGTACACAGATACGCAGTATTTT
NA	TRBV4-2	TRBD1	TRBJ2-3	CASSQDGTGITDTQYF	TGTGCCAGCAGCCAAGACGGGACAGGCATAACAGATACGCAGTATTTT
NA	TRBV2	NA	TRBJ2-5	CASSSGIWETQYF	TGTGCCAGCAGTTCAGGGATCTGGGAGACCCAGTACTTC
few	TRBV2	TRBD1	TRBJ2-7	CASSEVQGAGEQYF	TGTGCCAGCAGTGAAGTCCAGGGGGCCGGCGAGCAGTACTTC
NA	TRBV7-9	NA	TRBJ1-2	CASSIGGVNYGYTF	TGTGCCAGCAGCATCGGAGGGGTTAACTATGGCTACACCTTC
few	TRBV7-9	NA	TRBJ2-7	CASSLWGQDYEQYF	TGTGCCAGCAGCTTATGGGGACAAGACTACGAGCAGTACTTC
few	TRBV12-5	NA	TRBJ1-2	CASGLDRVPYGYTF	TGTGCTAGTGGTTTGGACAGGGTCCCCTATGGCTACACCTTC
NA	TRBV30	NA	TRBJ2-7	CAWSGGSSEIYEQYF	TGTGCCTGGAGTGGGGGGTCTAGCGAAATTTACGAGCAGTACTTC
NA	TRBV7-9	TRBD2	TRBJ2-1	CASSRTSGGASEQFF	TGTGCCAGCAGCCGGACTAGCGGGGGGGCAAGTGAGCAGTTCTTC
NA	TRBV2	NA	TRBJ2-2	CASSEAGAGELFF	TGTGCCAGCAGTGAAGCAGGGGCCGGGGAGCTGTTTTTT
few	TRBV5-1	TRBD2	TRBJ2-1	CASSSTTGGDNEQFF	TGCGCCAGCAGCTCCACCACGGGAGGGGACAATGAGCAGTTCTTC
few	TRBV5-1	NA	TRBJ1-1	CASSLTYPSGGGNTEAFF	TGCGCCAGCAGCTTGACCTATCCCTCGGGAGGGGGAAACACTGAAGCTTTCTTT
few	TRBV4-1	NA	TRBJ1-1	CASSRTGLDTEAFF	TGCGCCAGCAGCCGCACAGGCTTGGACACTGAAGCTTTCTTT
NA	TRBV28	TRBD1	TRBJ2-5	CASRQGPWGTQYF	TGTGCCAGCCGACAGGGGCCTTGGGGGACCCAGTACTTC
NA	TRBV7-9	NA	TRBJ2-7	CASSLMGHEQYF	TGTGCCAGCAGCTTAATGGGCCACGAGCAGTACTTC
NA	TRBV28	TRBD2	TRBJ2-7	CASSLLAGEVEQYF	TGTGCCAGCAGTTTACTGGCGGGAGAGGTCGAGCAGTACTTC
few	TRBV6-5	TRBD1	TRBJ2-7	CASSPRGQGAPEQYF	TGTGCCAGCAGTCCCAGGGGACAGGGGGCCCCCGAGCAGTACTTC
NA	TRBV27	NA	TRBJ1-5	CASSFTLNQPQHF	TGTGCCAGCAGTTTTACTCTTAATCAGCCCCAGCATTTT
NA	TRBV29-1	TRBD1	TRBJ2-1	CSVVGTGGTYNEQFF	TGCAGCGTTGTAGGGACAGGGGGCACGTACAATGAGCAGTTCTTC
NA	TRBV4-1	NA	TRBJ2-5	CASSQDGPTQYF	TGCGCCAGCAGCCAAGATGGGCCGACCCAGTACTTC
few	TRBV19	NA	TRBJ1-5	CASSPGLLGNQPQHF	TGTGCCAGTAGTCCGGGACTCCTCGGGAATCAGCCCCAGCATTTT
NA	TRBV6-6	TRBD2	TRBJ2-1	CASSTRLAGGSEFF	TGTGCCAGCAGTACCCGACTAGCGGGGGGAAGTGAGTTCTTC
NA	TRBV18	TRBD2	TRBJ2-3	CASSPRTSGSGDTQYF	TGTGCCAGCTCACCACGGACTAGCGGGAGTGGAGATACGCAGTATTTT
NA	TRBV15	NA	TRBJ2-5	CATSRDNRVEETQYF	TGTGCCACCAGCAGAGATAACCGGGTTGAAGAGACCCAGTACTTC
few	TRBV4-2	TRBD2	TRBJ2-3	CASSRPAGGPSDTQYF	TGTGCCAGCAGCCGGCCAGCGGGAGGGCCGTCAGATACGCAGTATTTT
once	TRBV7-2	NA	TRBJ2-5	CASSLNTVETQYF	TGTGCCAGCAGCTTGAATACTGTAGAGACCCAGTACTTC
few	TRBV4-2	TRBD2	TRBJ2-1	CASSLRGLGVSEQFF	TGTGCCAGCAGCCTCAGGGGACTAGGAGTGAGTGAGCAGTTCTTC
few	TRBV9	NA	TRBJ1-5	CASSVASGQPQHF	TGTGCCAGCAGCGTAGCGTCGGGGCAGCCCCAGCATTTT
NA	TRBV13	TRBD1	TRBJ1-2	CASSLGQGVYGYTF	TGTGCCAGCAGCTTAGGCCAGGGGGTTTATGGCTACACCTTC
NA	TRBV7-9	NA	TRBJ1-2	CASSIPAGKGDRFYTF	TGTGCCAGCAGCATACCAGCAGGGAAAGGAGACAGATTCTACACCTTC
few	TRBV5-1	TRBD1	TRBJ2-3	CASSPRQGRDTQYF	TGCGCCAGCAGCCCGCGACAGGGGCGGGATACGCAGTATTTT
NA	TRBV7-9	NA	TRBJ2-2	CASSLGGAGELFF	TGTGCCAGCAGCTTAGGGGGCGCCGGGGAGCTGTTTTTT
NA	TRBV27	TRBD1	TRBJ1-5	CASSRTTGDNQPQHF	TGTGCCAGCAGCCGAACGACAGGGGATAATCAGCCCCAGCATTTT
once	TRBV19	TRBD1	TRBJ1-6	CASSSRRDSLPGYNSPLHF	TGTGCCAGTAGTTCTCGTCGGGACAGCCTACCAGGCTATAATTCACCCCTCCACTTT
NA	TRBV11-2	NA	TRBJ1-1	CASLGGRSDTEAFF	TGTGCCAGTTTAGGAGGCAGGAGTGACACTGAAGCTTTCTTT
NA	TRBV6-5	NA	TRBJ1-1	CASSNREKAFF	TGTGCCAGCAGCAACAGGGAGAAAGCTTTCTTT
NA	TRBV6-5	TRBD1	TRBJ1-2	CASSRQGRINGYTF	TGTGCCAGCAGCCGACAGGGGAGGATTAATGGCTACACCTTC